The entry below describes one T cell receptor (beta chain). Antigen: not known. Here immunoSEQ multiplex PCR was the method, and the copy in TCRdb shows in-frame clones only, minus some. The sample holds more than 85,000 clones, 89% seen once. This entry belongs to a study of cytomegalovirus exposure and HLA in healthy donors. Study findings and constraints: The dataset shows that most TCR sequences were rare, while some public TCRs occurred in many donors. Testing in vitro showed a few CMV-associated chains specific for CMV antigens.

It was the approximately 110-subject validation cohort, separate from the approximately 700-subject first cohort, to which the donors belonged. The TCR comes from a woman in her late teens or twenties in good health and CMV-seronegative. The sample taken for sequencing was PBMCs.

The CDR3 spells CASSVAPGDEQYF. Here the CDR3 DNA reads TGTGCCAGCAGCGTAGCTCCAGGGGACGAGCAGTACTTC. This sequence joins TRBV9 and TRBJ2-7, with D tentatively TRBD1 (6 bases). The ends were cut back, 0 bases at V and 5 bases at J, with 9 bases in the middle. Germline CDR1 SGDLS, CDR2 YYNGEE. There are 13 residues in the CDR3.